These 18 T cell receptor beta chains came from one sample sequenced in a study of control samples from healthy donors and cancer patients. TCRdb's copy holds only in-frame clones and misses some; the assay was immunoSEQ multiplex PCR. The repertoire holds about 410,000 clones, with 90% as singletons. The sample consisted of PBMCs. The origin of the receptors is a man aged 40-55 years with head and neck cancer.

CDR3 region: CASSAEGGGHGPQHF. The CDR3 DNA follows: TGCGCCAGCAGCGCCGAGGGGGGAGGTCATGGGCCCCAGCATTTT. The rearrangement uses TRBV5-1 and TRBJ1-5; perhaps TRBD1 as D (6 bases). Per germline, CDR1 SGHRS and CDR2 YFSETQ. The V gene lost 4 bases and the J gene lost 9 bases, with 20 bases spanning the gap. This CDR3 comprises 15 residues.

The chain is built from TRBV19 and TRBJ2-2; D ambiguous. Germline V gene sequence: CDR1 LNHDA, CDR2 SQIVND (reference sequence). The CDR3 has 16 residues. V was shortened by 5 bases and J by 3 bases, with 16 bases between the two germline ends. The CDR3 sequence: CASSPSGWLDTGELFF. The CDR3 DNA reads TGTGCCAGTAGTCCCTCTGGTTGGCTGGACACCGGGGAGCTGTTTTTT.

The chain joins TRBV19 to TRBJ2-1; 13 nucleotides line up with TRBD2. Germline V gene sequence: CDR1 LNHDA, CDR2 SQIVND (reference sequence). V shed 6 bases, J shed 10 bases, and the junction held 12 bases outside the gene matches. The CDR3 has 16 residues. The CDR3 region is CASSMTSGGTKSEQFF. CDR3 sequence (DNA): TGTGCCAGTAGCATGACTAGCGGGGGGACTAAAAGCGAGCAGTTCTTC. Variable domain in full (rest from reference TRBV19 and TRBJ2-1): DGGITQSPKYLFRKEGQNVTLSCEQNLNHDAMYWYRQDPGQGLRLIYYSQIVNDFQKGDIAEGYSVSREKKESFPLTVTSAQKNPTAFYLCASSMTSGGTKSEQFFGPGTRLTVL.

V and J are TRBV19 and TRBJ2-1; D possibly uses TRBD1 or TRBD2 (5 bases each). Germline loops: CDR1 LNHDA, CDR2 SQIVND (reference sequence). CDR3 length: 11 amino acids. The V end lost 3 bases, the J end lost 12 bases, and 9 bases lay between the germline ends. CDR3 DNA sequence: TGTGCCAGTAGTATCGAGGGGACGCAGTTCTTC. Translation gives CASSIEGTQFF. Drawing the rest from reference TRBV19 and TRBJ2-1, the complete variable domain is DGGITQSPKYLFRKEGQNVTLSCEQNLNHDAMYWYRQDPGQGLRLIYYSQIVNDFQKGDIAEGYSVSREKKESFPLTVTSAQKNPTAFYLCASSIEGTQFFGPGTRLTVL.

The V and J genes are TRBV6-5 and TRBJ2-5; 9 bases are a match to TRBD2. V lost 4 bases to trimming and J lost 5 bases; unmatched junction nucleotides: 5. The CDR3 consists of 14 residues. CDR1 is MNHEY and CDR2 is SVGAGI in the germline V gene. The CDR3 spells CASSWRGGLETQYF. The CDR3 DNA reads as TGTGCCAGCAGTTGGCGGGGGGGCCTTGAGACCCAGTACTTC.

The genes are TRBV6-1 and TRBJ2-7, with unresolved D. CDR1 and CDR2 from the germline V gene are MNHNS and SASEGT. CDR3 length equals 15 residues. V gave up 2 bases and J gave up 2 bases, with 13 bases separating them. The CDR3 spells CASSETVAVAYEQYF. In DNA, the CDR3 is TGTGCCAGCAGTGAAACGGTCGCAGTCGCCTACGAGCAGTACTTC.

V gene TRBV6-4 combines with J gene TRBJ2-3, with D uncertain. With 0 bases removed from V and 7 bases from J, the gap between germline ends came to 11 bases. Germline V gene data show CDR1 as MRHNA and CDR2 as SNTAGT. This CDR3 has 14 residues. The CDR3 DNA follows: TGTGCCAGCAGTGACTCTGCAGAACTGAATACGCAGTATTTT. Translated, it gives CASSDSAELNTQYF.

The chain employs TRBV30 and TRBJ2-2; 9 bases are shared with TRBD1. Germline V gives CDR1 GTSNPN, CDR2 SVGIG (reference sequence). Trimming removed 7 bases from V and 6 bases from J; junction bases left unmatched: 3. The CDR3 has 12 residues. The chain's CDR3 is CAFDRGAGELFF. CDR3 coding DNA: TGTGCCTTTGACAGGGGGGCCGGGGAGCTGTTTTTT.

This clone was seen a handful of times. The V call is TRBV6-2 or TRBV6-3, the J call TRBJ1-1, with D perhaps matching TRBD1 (6 bases). CDR1 and CDR2 (germline): MNHEY, SVGEGT. The CDR3 loop spans 15 amino acids. V was cut by 4 bases and J by 3 bases, with 15 bases left in between. The CDR3 sequence: CASSSGGGPHTEAFF. Written as DNA, the CDR3 is TGTGCCAGCAGTTCCGGCGGGGGGCCTCACACTGAAGCTTTCTTT.

The chain carries TRBV5-1 and TRBJ2-7, with TRBD1 as a possible D gene (6 bases). This CDR3 has 16 amino acids. The V end was cut by 4 bases, the J end by 0 bases, with 17 bases between. Germline loops: CDR1 SGHRS, CDR2 YFSETQ. For the CDR3, the DNA is TGCGCCAGCAGCCCAGAAACAGGGTCGCCCTCCTACGAGCAGTACTTC. Protein sequence: CASSPETGSPSYEQYF.

The J gene is TRBJ1-5, the V gene TRBV13; 12 nucleotides agree with TRBD1. The germline gives CDR1 PRHDT, CDR2 FYEKMQ (reference sequence). The ends lost 5 bases at V and 0 bases at J; junction bases unmatched: 5. The CDR3 covers 17 residues. The CDR3 DNA sequence: TGTGCCAGCAGCGCCGGGACAGGGGGCAATAGCAATCAGCCCCAGCATTTT. Protein: CASSAGTGGNSNQPQHF.

The chain carries TRBV6-5 and TRBJ1-2; tentative D call: TRBD1 (6 bases). The ends were cut back, 0 bases at V and 6 bases at J, with 17 bases in the middle. The CDR3 totals 16 residues. Germline CDR1 is MNHEY and CDR2 is SVGAGI. This chain's CDR3 is CASSYSPSGTFNGYTF. The CDR3 DNA sequence: TGTGCCAGCAGTTACTCACCCTCCGGGACATTCAATGGCTACACCTTC.

V and J are TRBV5-6 and TRBJ1-3, with 12 positions matching TRBD1. This CDR3 spans 18 amino acids. Germline loops: CDR1 SGHDT, CDR2 YYEEEE. With V trimmed by 4 bases and J by 1 base, 9 bases remained unmatched. The CDR3 bases are TGTGCCAGCAGCATCGGGACAGGGGGCCTGCAATCTGGAAACACCATATATTTT. Translating gives CASSIGTGGLQSGNTIYF.

The chain uses TRBV4-2 and TRBJ2-2; perhaps TRBD2 as D (5 bases). The CDR3 runs to 15 residues. Germline V gene sequence: CDR1 LGHNA, CDR2 YNFKEQ. Trimming shortened V by 1 base and J by 4 bases, and 10 bases separated the two germline ends. CDR3 sequence: CASSQVEASTGELFF. The CDR3 region has the DNA TGTGCCAGCAGCCAAGTGGAGGCTTCCACCGGGGAGCTGTTTTTT.

This chain joins TRBV12-3 or TRBV12-4 and TRBJ1-2; no definite D call. CDR3 length: 12 residues. V was shortened by 5 bases and J by 10 bases, with 14 bases between the two germline ends. The DNA for the CDR3 is TGTGCCAGCAGTCTGTTCGGCCGGCCCTACACCTTC. Its protein is CASSLFGRPYTF.

This clone showed up just once. DNA of the CDR3: TGTGCCAGCCGCAGGGGGGGCGGTCAAGAGACCCAGTACTTC. Amino acids: CASRRGGGQETQYF. The gene calls are TRBV28 and TRBJ2-5; D may correspond to TRBD1 or TRBD2 (7 bases each). Trimming removed 8 bases from V and 2 bases from J, with 15 bases in between. CDR1 is MDHEN and CDR2 is SYDVKM in the germline V gene. The CDR3 runs to 14 residues.

The gene calls are TRBV6-5 and TRBJ1-1; TRBD1 agrees at 7 bases. With V trimmed by 5 bases and J by 3 bases, 9 bases remained unmatched. CDR1 is MNHEY, CDR2 SVGAGI, per germline. The CDR3 loop spans 15 amino acids. The CDR3 bases are TGTGCCAGCAGTCTTCCACCGGGACAGTACACTGAAGCTTTCTTT. This encodes CASSLPPGQYTEAFF.

V and J are TRBV5-1 and TRBJ2-5, with a weak D call TRBD1 (6 bases). V was cut by 2 bases and J by 2 bases, with 10 bases left in between. There are 14 residues in the CDR3. The germline V gene has CDR1 SGHRS and CDR2 YFSETQ. The CDR3 region has the DNA TGCGCCAGCAGCTTACAGGGCTGGCAAGAGACCCAGTACTTC. Amino acids: CASSLQGWQETQYF.